These 2 T cell receptor beta chains were sequenced from one sample in a study of cytomegalovirus exposure and HLA in healthy donors. Clones were sequenced by immunoSEQ multiplex PCR, and TCRdb holds only the in-frame ones, with some missing. The table includes more than 100,000 clones, approximately 88% detected once. The sample comprised PBMCs. The source of these receptors is a woman between 18 and 29 years old in good health and CMV-seropositive.

This chain links TRBV19 with TRBJ1-2; maybe TRBD1 (5 bases). Looked up from germline, CDR1 is LNHDA and CDR2 is SQIVND (reference sequence). This CDR3 region has 16 residues. The V end lost 0 bases, the J end lost 7 bases, and 18 bases lay between the germline ends. CDR3 DNA sequence: TGTGCCAGTAGTATAGATCTATACAGGAATGGCTTTGGCTACACCTTC. This gives the protein CASSIDLYRNGFGYTF.

V and J are TRBV29-1 and TRBJ1-2; tentatively, D is TRBD1 (5 bases). The CDR3 totals 13 residues. Germline lookup yields CDR1 SQVTM and CDR2 ANQGSEA. V was shortened by 4 bases and J by 4 bases, with 13 bases between the two germline ends. The CDR3 coding sequence is TGCAGCGTTGTGGGGCAGGGCCTCTATGGCTACACCTTC. Residues: CSVVGQGLYGYTF.